The 26 T cell receptor beta chains presented below share a single source sample, sequenced in a study of T cells expressing NK-cell markers. With the 5' RACE reads reprocessed, TCRdb shows one record per CDR3 protein and no DNA. The sample shows roughly 380,000 distinct CDR3 sequences, and under 6.5% sits with its ten largest clones. Sequenced input: blood T cells: a sorted CD56 or NKG2C T cell subset, CD4+ or CD8+ T cells, or bulk PBMC T cells (not recorded which). The receptors originated from a man aged 18-75 years in good health.

The chain carries TRBV5-1 and TRBJ2-5. The CDR3 is made up of 14 amino acids. Germline V gene data show CDR1 as SGHRS and CDR2 as YFSETQ. The CDR3 sequence is CASRGSSSYETQYF.

The genes are TRBV7-2 and TRBJ2-3. CDR3 length: 15 amino acids. The V gene's germline CDR1 is SGHTA and CDR2 FQGNSA. CDR3 residues: CASSLSGISTDTQYF.

This chain links TRBV9 with TRBJ2-3; there is no DNA to check the TCRdb D call of TRBD1. This CDR3 comprises 14 residues. Per germline, CDR1 SGDLS and CDR2 YYNGEE. The CDR3 region is CASSGGGVADTQYF.

The chain is built from TRBV20-1 and TRBJ2-7; without DNA, the TCRdb call of TRBD1 cannot be checked. The germline V gene encodes CDR1 DFQATT and CDR2 SNEGSKA (reference sequence). The CDR3 is 16 amino acids. Here the CDR3 reads CSAKPTQGALPYEQYF.

The chain recombines TRBV5-1 with TRBJ1-3. From germline, CDR1 is SGHRS and CDR2 YFSETQ. CDR3 length equals 15 residues. The CDR3 reads CASSLDRAQGNTIYF.

V and J are TRBV9 and TRBJ2-5; TCRdb lists TRBD2, though no DNA is available to test this call. This CDR3 spans 15 amino acids. Germline lookup yields CDR1 SGDLS and CDR2 YYNGEE. The CDR3 region is CASSASPALAETQYF.

This rearrangement joins TRBV5-1 to TRBJ2-7. Looked up from germline, CDR1 is SGHRS and CDR2 is YFSETQ. There are 13 residues in the CDR3. CDR3 in amino acids: CASSGQHPYEQYF.

The chain carries TRBV7-3 and TRBJ2-3. The CDR3 runs to 15 residues. Germline V CDR1 and CDR2: SGHTA, FQGTGA. The CDR3 protein is CASSLMGLAADTQYF.

The rearrangement joins TRBV29-1 to TRBJ2-7; TCRdb proposes TRBD1, but this gene call is untestable without DNA. The CDR3 consists of 13 residues. Germline V gene lookup returns CDR1 SQVTM and CDR2 ANQGSEA. The CDR3 reads CSVEDRRGGEQYF.

CDR3 region: CASSQGGGRMNTEAFF. The chain joins TRBV3-1 to TRBJ1-1; TCRdb's D gene call, TRBD1, goes unchecked for lack of DNA. The germline gives CDR1 LGHDT, CDR2 YNNKEL (reference sequence). The CDR3 has 16 amino acids.

V is TRBV20-1 and J is TRBJ2-3; lacking DNA, the TRBD2 call made by TCRdb goes unchecked. CDR1 and CDR2 from the germline V gene are DFQATT and SNEGSKA (reference sequence). The CDR3 runs to 15 residues. The CDR3 spells CSATSGVSSTDTQYF.

This chain uses TRBV5-1 with TRBJ2-1; TCRdb reports TRBD1, a call that lacks DNA to check it against. This CDR3 has 15 amino acids. Germline V CDR1 and CDR2: SGHRS, YFSETQ. The CDR3 is CASSFPGQGGDEQFF.

V and J are TRBV11-2 and TRBJ1-2; with no DNA, the TCRdb D assignment of TRBD1 cannot be verified. The germline gives CDR1 SGHAT, CDR2 FQNNGV. This CDR3 spans 13 amino acids. The CDR3 reads CASSFQVTGGYTF.

The rearrangement uses TRBV10-3 and TRBJ2-1; as DNA is missing, the TRBD2 call by TCRdb cannot be tested. The CDR3 totals 15 residues. Germline loops: CDR1 ENHRY, CDR2 SYGVKD. The CDR3 spells CAITLTSGGNNEQFF.

The rearrangement joins TRBV18 to TRBJ2-5; TCRdb gives TRBD2 as the D gene, but with no DNA this cannot be confirmed. This CDR3 region has 13 residues. Germline V CDR1 and CDR2: KGHSH, LQKENI. The CDR3 loop reads CASSQGLEETQYF.

The chain is built from TRBV7-8 and TRBJ2-7; TCRdb reports TRBD1, a call that lacks DNA to check it against. CDR1 and CDR2 (germline): SGHVS, FQNEAQ. The CDR3 is made up of 11 amino acids. CDR3 region: CASARAWEQYF.

V is TRBV10-3 and J is TRBJ2-5; TCRdb's D call, TRBD1, is unchecked because there is no DNA. Germline CDR1 ENHRY, CDR2 SYGVKD. The CDR3 runs to 17 residues. CDR3 amino acids: CAISEPGTGDTKRTQYF.

The rearrangement joins TRBV19 to TRBJ1-2; there is no DNA to check the TCRdb D call of TRBD1. This CDR3 spans 13 amino acids. Germline V lookup: CDR1 LNHDA, CDR2 SQIVND (reference sequence). The CDR3 loop is CASRPGQAAGYTF. Complete variable domain (other parts from reference TRBV19 and TRBJ1-2): DGGITQSPKYLFRKEGQNVTLSCEQNLNHDAMYWYRQDPGQGLRLIYYSQIVNDFQKGDIAEGYSVSREKKESFPLTVTSAQKNPTAFYLCASRPGQAAGYTFGSGTRLTVV.

This chain links TRBV14 with TRBJ2-4; TCRdb designates TRBD2, a call that cannot be tested without DNA. The CDR3 runs 17 residues. The germline CDR1 and CDR2 sequences are SGHDN and FVKESK. The CDR3 sequence: CASSQESGPRAKNIQYF.

This chain links TRBV27 with TRBJ1-2. The length of the CDR3 is 14 residues. Germline V gene data show CDR1 as MNHEY and CDR2 as SMNVEV (reference sequence). CDR3: CASSYLGTNYGYTF.

The J gene is TRBJ2-2, the V gene TRBV12-3 or TRBV12-4; the D call from TCRdb, TRBD1, cannot be confirmed without DNA. CDR3 length equals 17 residues. CDR3 amino acids: CASSLVWQGVNTGELFF.

The chain has TRBV2 and TRBJ2-2. Germline CDR1 and CDR2: SNHLY and FYNNEI. This CDR3 is 15 amino acids long. CDR3 in amino acids: CASSESPTGTGELFF.

The CDR3 region is CASSFEGATNTGELFF. This chain uses TRBV6-5 with TRBJ2-2; TCRdb names TRBD1, which stays unverified in the absence of DNA. CDR3 length: 16 residues. CDR1 and CDR2 (germline): MNHEY, SVGAGI.

The J gene is TRBJ2-3, the V gene TRBV29-1; TCRdb selects TRBD2, and the lack of DNA leaves this call unchecked. Germline V gene lookup returns CDR1 SQVTM and CDR2 ANQGSEA. The CDR3 has 15 residues. CDR3: CSAPGLAASTDTQYF.

V and J are TRBV12-3 or TRBV12-4 and TRBJ1-1; TCRdb selects TRBD1, and the lack of DNA leaves this call unchecked. There are 16 residues in the CDR3. CDR3 region: CASSLGGSARDTEAFF.

The chain has TRBV4-2 and TRBJ2-7; the TRBD2 assignment by TCRdb is unverifiable without DNA. The germline V gene encodes CDR1 LGHNA and CDR2 YNFKEQ. This CDR3 spans 17 amino acids. This chain's CDR3 is CASSHPGAAGGSYEQYF.